What follows are 21 T cell receptor beta chains derived from one specimen sequenced in a study of high-grade serous ovarian cancer treatment subgroups. Tumor tissue was taken before any definitive surgery or chemotherapy was given. The protocol was immunoSEQ multiplex PCR, while the TCRdb copy is restricted to in-frame clones and leaves out a portion. Of 15,000 to 20,000 clones listed, about 68% were seen once; the top ten hold approximately 6.6%. The sequenced sample was tumor tissue. Receptors were obtained from a human donor with high-grade serous ovarian cancer.

The chain is built from TRBV10-3 and TRBJ1-2; D is unclear. Germline lookup yields CDR1 ENHRY and CDR2 SYGVKD. The CDR3 loop spans 15 amino acids. The ends were cut back, 6 bases at V and 2 bases at J, with 16 bases in the middle. Here the CDR3 DNA reads TGTGCCATCAGCCCATCGGGGAGGCTGAACTATGGCTACACCTTC. This translates into CAISPSGRLNYGYTF.

The rearrangement joins TRBV7-2 to TRBJ2-7; TRBD1 aligns across 8 bases. Germline values: CDR1 SGHTA, CDR2 FQGNSA. The CDR3 loop spans 15 amino acids. The V gene end was trimmed by 5 bases and the J gene end by 6 bases; junction bases not matched to a gene: 12. Written as DNA, the CDR3 is TGTGCCAGCAGCAAAGGACAGGGAGGCCTCGGCGAGCAGTACTTC. Amino acids: CASSKGQGGLGEQYF.

For the CDR3, the DNA is TGTGCCATCAGAGAACCGAGCGGGAGCCCCAATGAGCAGTTCTTC. It specifies CAIREPSGSPNEQFF. J is TRBJ2-1 and V is TRBV10-3; 8 bases map to TRBD2. The J segment lost 6 bases and the V segment lost 6 bases, leaving 10 bases of the junction unmatched. The germline V gene has CDR1 ENHRY and CDR2 SYGVKD. The CDR3 length is 15 residues.

This clone was observed a few times. The chain carries TRBV27 and TRBJ2-7; TRBD1 might be the D (6 bases). Germline lookup yields CDR1 MNHEY and CDR2 SMNVEV (reference sequence). The V end was cut by 6 bases, the J end by 2 bases, with 17 bases between. The CDR3 runs to 15 residues. The CDR3, as DNA: TGTGCCAGCAGCCTGTTGCCGGACAGAGCCTACGAGCAGTACTTC. Translated: CASSLLPDRAYEQYF.

This clone was found once. The V and J genes are TRBV7-9 and TRBJ2-1; 8 bases align to TRBD2. This CDR3 comprises 15 residues. Per germline, CDR1 SEHNR and CDR2 FQNEAQ (reference sequence). Unmatched junction bases numbered 3, after V lost 1 base and J lost 4 bases. In DNA, the CDR3 is TGTGCCAGCAGCTTAGATACTAGCGGATACAATGAGCAGTTCTTC. Protein product: CASSLDTSGYNEQFF.

The chain carries TRBV4-3 and TRBJ1-1; D not certain. V was shortened by 0 bases and J by 5 bases, with 25 bases between the two germline ends. This CDR3 comprises 19 residues. Germline CDR1 LGHNA, CDR2 YSLEER. CDR3 residues: CASSQDPPGNPARWTEAFF. For the CDR3, the DNA is TGCGCCAGCAGCCAAGATCCACCGGGAAACCCCGCCCGGTGGACTGAAGCTTTCTTT.

The gene calls are TRBV2 and TRBJ2-2, with D tentatively TRBD2 (6 bases). Germline CDR1 SNHLY, CDR2 FYNNEI. The CDR3 runs 14 residues. The V and J ends lost 0 bases and 5 bases respectively, with 7 bases between them. The CDR3, as DNA: TGTGCCAGCAGTGAAGCGGGAGGAACCGGGGAGCTGTTTTTT. It codes for CASSEAGGTGELFF.

This clone was seen only a few times. The V call is TRBV5-6, the J call TRBJ2-3; tentative D call: TRBD2 (6 bases). CDR3 length: 12 residues. The V end was cut by 4 bases, the J end by 4 bases, with 7 bases between. Germline V gives CDR1 SGHDT, CDR2 YYEEEE. CDR3 DNA sequence: TGTGCCAGCAGCGCGGGATCAGATACGCAGTATTTT. Protein: CASSAGSDTQYF. The complete variable domain, with remaining parts taken from reference TRBV5-6 and TRBJ2-3, reads DAGVTQSPTHLIKTRGQQVTLRCSPKSGHDTVSWYQQALGQGPQFIFQYYEEEERQRGNFPDRFSGHQFPNYSSELNVNALLLGDSALYLCASSAGSDTQYFGPGTRLTVL.

The genes are TRBV5-6 and TRBJ2-1; D remains ambiguous. Trimming removed 1 base from V and 15 bases from J, with 14 bases in between. CDR1 is SGHDT, CDR2 YYEEEE, per germline. The CDR3 sequence is 12 residues long. CDR3: CASSLYSGSGFF. The CDR3, as DNA: TGTGCCAGCAGCTTGTATTCTGGGTCTGGGTTCTTC.

The chain joins TRBV28 to TRBJ2-7; TRBD2 aligns across 10 bases. V lost 5 bases, J lost 0 bases, and 4 bases stayed unmatched. Germline CDR1 MDHEN, CDR2 SYDVKM. The CDR3 is 15 residues long. The CDR3 loop is CASSMGTSDSYEQYF. The CDR3 DNA follows: TGTGCCAGCAGTATGGGGACTAGCGACTCCTACGAGCAGTACTTC.

The V call is TRBV6-5, the J call TRBJ2-7, with 8 nucleotides matching TRBD2. The V segment lost 4 bases and the J segment 7 bases; nucleotides outside the gene matches: 9. The CDR3 extends over 14 amino acids. Germline V gene lookup returns CDR1 MNHEY and CDR2 SVGAGI. As DNA, the CDR3 is TGTGCCAGCAGTTTTGGCAGGGGACTAGGGGAGCAGTACTTC. Translating gives CASSFGRGLGEQYF.

The chain has TRBV5-6 and TRBJ2-2, with D possibly matching TRBD1 (5 bases). The germline V gene has CDR1 SGHDT and CDR2 YYEEEE. The germline V and J ends were trimmed by 4 bases and 4 bases, with 8 bases remaining between them. The CDR3 covers 13 residues. CDR3 protein: CASSPQGTGELFF. In DNA, the CDR3 is TGTGCCAGCAGCCCTCAGGGCACCGGGGAGCTGTTTTTT.

The rearrangement links TRBV21-1 to TRBJ2-7; the table's D gene call, TRBD1, was not cross checked with the DNA. TRBV21-1 is reported as a pseudogene. The CDR3 length is 14 residues. The CDR3 coding sequence is TGTGCCAAGGAGGTTTGGGACAGAGAATACGAGCAGTACTTC. This translates into CAKEVWDREYEQYF.

The genes are TRBV4-3 and TRBJ2-3; D not resolved. The CDR3 sequence is 13 residues long. Germline CDR1 and CDR2: LGHNA and YSLEER. With 4 bases removed from V and 5 bases from J, the gap between germline ends came to 10 bases. CDR3 sequence: CASSLQTGDTQYF. The CDR3 nucleotides read TGCGCCAGCAGCCTACAGACGGGAGATACGCAGTATTTT.

The CDR3 sequence: CASSPPGSNTEAFF. The CDR3 coding sequence is TGCGCCAGCAGCCCACCCGGGTCGAACACTGAAGCTTTCTTT. The chain employs TRBV5-1 and TRBJ1-1; no reliable D call. Per germline, CDR1 SGHRS and CDR2 YFSETQ. Trimming stripped 4 bases from V and 1 base from J, with 11 bases between. The CDR3 totals 14 residues. The full variable domain, completed using reference TRBV5-1 and TRBJ1-1, is KAGVTQTPRYLIKTRGQQVTLSCSPISGHRSVSWYQQTPGQGLQFLFEYFSETQRNKGNFPGRFSGRQFSNSRSEMNVSTLELGDSALYLCASSPPGSNTEAFFGQGTRLTVV.

This chain links TRBV11-3 with TRBJ2-2; perhaps D is TRBD1 or TRBD2 (6 bases each). Germline V gene sequence: CDR1 SGHNT, CDR2 YENEEA. The CDR3 spans 14 residues. The V and J ends lost 5 bases and 5 bases respectively, with 12 bases between them. The CDR3 nucleotides are TGTGCCAGCAGCGTAATAGGGGGGACCGGGGAGCTGTTTTTT. Translation gives CASSVIGGTGELFF.

The chain is built from TRBV19 and TRBJ1-1; D might be TRBD1 (6 bases). The CDR3 runs to 14 residues. Germline CDR1 reads LNHDA; CDR2 reads SQIVND (reference sequence). The V gene lost 2 bases and the J gene lost 0 bases, with 7 bases spanning the gap. The CDR3 sequence is CASSIRGMNTEAFF. Here the CDR3 DNA reads TGTGCCAGTAGTATAAGGGGGATGAACACTGAAGCTTTCTTT. Variable domain in full (rest from reference TRBV19 and TRBJ1-1): DGGITQSPKYLFRKEGQNVTLSCEQNLNHDAMYWYRQDPGQGLRLIYYSQIVNDFQKGDIAEGYSVSREKKESFPLTVTSAQKNPTAFYLCASSIRGMNTEAFFGQGTRLTVV.

The rearrangement uses TRBV4-2 and TRBJ2-7, with TRBD2 matching 7 bases. This CDR3 has 16 residues. Germline-derived CDR1 and CDR2 are LGHNA and YNFKEQ. V shed 0 bases and J 0 bases; nucleotides not matched to a gene: 5. CDR3 DNA: TGTGCCAGCAGCCAAGATGGGGGGACTAACTCCTACGAGCAGTACTTC. Translation gives CASSQDGGTNSYEQYF.

CDR3 protein: CASSLFGPGTGTSGSNEQFF. CDR3 nucleotides: TGCGCCAGCAGCTTGTTTGGGCCAGGGACCGGGACTAGCGGGAGTAATGAGCAGTTCTTC. V gene TRBV5-1 combines with J gene TRBJ2-1, with 14 nucleotides matching TRBD2. J was trimmed by 7 bases and V by 1 base; bases with no gene match: 16. The CDR3 runs to 20 residues. The germline CDR1 and CDR2 sequences are SGHRS and YFSETQ. The entire variable domain, with the rest obtained from reference TRBV5-1 and TRBJ2-1, is as follows: KAGVTQTPRYLIKTRGQQVTLSCSPISGHRSVSWYQQTPGQGLQFLFEYFSETQRNKGNFPGRFSGRQFSNSRSEMNVSTLELGDSALYLCASSLFGPGTGTSGSNEQFFGPGTRLTVL.

V is TRBV7-9 and J is TRBJ2-5; TRBD1 might be the D (5 bases). Germline V lookup: CDR1 SEHNR, CDR2 FQNEAQ (reference sequence). Trimming removed 5 bases from V and 1 base from J, with 17 bases in between. There are 16 residues in the CDR3. The CDR3 bases are TGTGCCAGCAGCACAGGTATTAGTAGGATCCAAGAGACCCAGTACTTC. Amino acids: CASSTGISRIQETQYF.

V usage is TRBV28 and J usage is TRBJ2-7, with D possibly being TRBD2 (6 bases). V was clipped by 5 bases and J by 6 bases, with 20 bases between them. The V gene's germline CDR1 is MDHEN and CDR2 SYDVKM. The CDR3 consists of 15 residues. The CDR3 region has the DNA TGTGCCAGCAGTGCCCACGGTCGGTCCGGGGGCGAGCAGTACTTC. This codes for CASSAHGRSGGEQYF.